This paragraph covers one T cell receptor (beta chain) sequence. It has no known antigen specificity. There are no base qualities to consult, and no much larger clone falls within one base. The cohort consisted of 670 or so healthy bone marrow donors. All cohort members were sampled while nominally healthy, although unrecorded immune exposures were likely present. The donor was CMV seronegative and was included in the group of under 450 seronegative cohort members. Every donor gave a peripheral blood sample, and the peripheral blood mononuclear cells from that sample were used for TCR beta sequencing. Genomic DNA was extracted from the blood cell samples with the Qiagen DNeasy Blood Extraction Kit. The sample belongs to a study of cytomegalovirus exposure and HLA in healthy donors (dated by TCRdb to about 2017). Some background on the complete study: An earlier analysis of several hundred of the donors reported 250 to 350 Gb of sequence data and approximately 120 million unique TCR beta sequences obtained from roughly 170 million T cells. A later genetic analysis took genome-wide SNP genotypes for 398 of the 666 donors and used that subset as a discovery cohort. Of the approximately 400 genotyped donors, approximately 80% were placed in the genetic ancestry cluster associated with self-reported Caucasian donors. The study used immunosequencing to profile the T cell repertoires of about 670 subjects and linked those repertoires to cytomegalovirus serostatus. Donor age, sex, ethnicity and CMV serostatus were compiled alongside the repertoire data. An earlier analysis of 587 of the donors used high-throughput TCR beta sequencing to judge whether each TCR beta V gene segment behaved as functional or pseudogenic. To study patterns of TCR occurrence, a later analysis re-analyzed previously published TCR beta repertoires from several hundred donors and added high-resolution HLA genotyping. About 280 gigabases of sequencing data and tens of millions of unique TCR sequences were included in an early release covering 550 to 800 HLA-typed donors. Every repertoire in the discovery cohort had been generated on one and the same sequencing platform. Across 398 genotyped donors of the cohort, an average of approximately 240,000 unique TCR beta nucleotide sequences per donor were sequenced, and roughly a sixth of those sequences were non-productive. The aim of the study was to test whether cataloging public T cell receptors could identify signatures of past pathogen exposure. The later analysis used no new phenotypic data to find candidate immune exposures, relying instead on TCR beta sequences and their occurrence across donors. To predict cytomegalovirus infection status, the study combined high-throughput TCR immunosequencing, statistical association of individual TCRs with disease status, and machine learning. Along with the roughly 670-subject first cohort, a separate validation cohort of roughly 110 different subjects was used. HLA typing covered class I and class II loci at four-digit resolution. Because of strong linkage in the cohort, five DR-DQ haplotypes were treated as single units for association and clustering. Typing coverage differed by locus: A, B, C, DRB1 and DQB1 were typed in roughly 629-630 donors, DQA1 in roughly 500, DPA1 in some 610, and DPB1 in approximately 450.

The germline V gene encodes CDR1 LNHNV and CDR2 YYDKDF (reference sequence). The CDR3 covers 13 residues, taking in both the cysteine and the phenylalanine. Only the CDR3 portion is preserved as DNA: 39 bases, with reading frame beginning at the first base. Trimming takes 0 bases from V and 8 bases from J, and the germline ends sit 8 bases apart. Overall study results and their limits: Specific HLA alleles were associated with some 15,000 TCR beta sequences at a false discovery rate of 0.05 in a later analysis. In this cohort, only TCR beta chains were sequenced, and detectable features were limited by the absence of alpha or paired-chain data. A later analysis found that TCR association rates varied across HLA loci, with DRB1 alleles showing the most associated TCRs and HLA-C alleles the fewest. A later analysis found that most CMV-associated TCR beta chains appeared HLA-restricted, with HLA associations seemingly driven largely by CMV exposure. Assigning TCR associations to individual alleles was difficult when HLA alleles, especially DR and DQ, strongly co-occurred. Because counts were too low, fewer than 20 rarely observed V segments, including chromosome 9 orphons, were excluded from the earlier analysis of 587 of the donors. Immune exposure information for the cohort was limited to CMV serostatus. According to a later genetic analysis, donors in an Asian-associated ancestry cluster had fewer N-insertions in productive TCRs than the approximately 670-donor mean. A cluster of highly shared sequence variants was judged likely to be a technical artifact of the sequencing pipeline. Correlated functional status among segregating V segments might reflect linkage disequilibrium, but an unknown experimental factor could not be ruled out. An association between a missense DCLRE1C variant and V-gene and J-gene trimming of TCR beta chains was found in a later genetic analysis and replicated in an independent cohort. The classifier was reported to diagnose cytomegalovirus status with high specificity and sensitivity in both the original cohort and the validation cohort. According to a later analysis, parvovirus B19, influenza, CMV and Epstein-Barr virus appeared linked to several top co-occurrence clusters. Across donors, most TCR sequences were observed very rarely, whereas some public TCRs were present in many individuals. In vitro tests confirmed that a few of the cytomegalovirus-associated TCR beta chains recognize cytomegalovirus antigens. In the study, around 160 TCR beta chains were listed as associated with cytomegalovirus. Presence/absence analyses assumed roughly uniform sequencing depth across donors, an assumption that may not hold. Because HLA typing was missing for some donors at each locus, association tests included only the typed subset. The 87-base-pair reads could not distinguish some IMGT-functional V segments, including TRBV6-2 and TRBV6-3, so those segments were excluded. According to the authors, the approach could potentially be generalized to other disease states and immunological phenotypes. Broadly in line with IMGT annotations, most TCR beta V segments showed up in productive rearrangements about 87% or about 30% of the time in an earlier analysis of 587 of the donors. A further reported finding was that TCR beta sequences accurately predicted the HLA-A and HLA-B alleles for most subjects in the first cohort. In a later analysis, HLA-associated TCR beta chains showed more clonal expansion and lower generation probabilities than non-associated chains that were equally common.

Preparation of the library involved the immunoSEQ multiplex PCR assay. The multiplex PCR relied on a mix of 60 forward primers for TCR Vbeta segments and 13 reverse primers for TCR Jbeta segments. The CDR3 region of rearranged TCR beta genes was amplified from genomic DNA with a multiplex PCR assay. On the Illumina HiSeq System, the amplified TCR beta libraries were sequenced as 87-base-pair reads. In the original analysis: A later analysis counted around 72 million unique TCR beta chains across the 640 or so repertoires, and 10 million to 11 million of these chains were shared by at least two donors. Raw reads were error-corrected and collapsed into unique sequences with a nearest-neighbor algorithm that merged closely related sequences to remove PCR and sequencing errors. Alignment of CDR3 sequences to IMGT reference sequences was used to assign V, D and J gene segments. Each retained sequence needed at least a six-nucleotide match to both a V gene segment and a J gene segment. A rearrangement counted as productive if the CDR3 had no stop codons and remained in frame with V and J, and every other rearrangement counted as non-productive. Following IMGT convention, CDR3 was defined as the stretch from the second conserved V-encoded cysteine up to the conserved J-encoded phenylalanine. The earlier analysis of 500 to 750 of the donors excluded any sequence lacking an unambiguous match to a single V gene segment. An earlier analysis of 450 to 650 of the donors called V segments functional above 56.7% productive rearrangements and segregating when the between-donor standard deviation exceeded 5%. To diagnose cytomegalovirus status from the catalog of TCR beta chain sequences, a statistical classification framework was built. A later analysis assigned V and J genes by comparing TCR nucleotide sequences with IMGT/GENE-DB human TR gene sequences. In a later analysis, CDR3 sequences and most-parsimonious VDJ recombination scenarios were assigned using the TCRdist pipeline. In a later analysis, each TCR beta chain was defined by its CDR3 amino acid sequence together with its V-gene family, and reads lacking a unique V-gene family were excluded. A later analysis removed several hundred highly shared, low-generation-probability nucleotide sequences to deal with suspected cross-contamination and a sequencing artifact. In a later analysis, a clonal expansion index for each public chain was calculated from normalized within-repertoire ranks of inferred template counts. In a later analysis, generation probabilities were computed with a VDJ recombination model fitted to out-of-frame rearrangements, and the resulting probabilities were checked against IGoR. In a later analysis, TCR-TCR, TCR-HLA and TCR-CMV co-occurrence was scored with hypergeometric tests, and a repertoire-size bias correction was applied to TCR pairs. In a later analysis, false discovery rates were estimated by permuting HLA or CMV assignments 20 times. A later analysis grouped co-occurring TCRs with DBSCAN, adding TCRdist sequence similarity when clustering within HLA-allele-positive subsets. For co-occurrence clustering, repertoires with fewer than 30,000 or more than 120,000 public chains were excluded, along with a handful of repertoires with anomalous nucleotide sharing. TCRdb carries this immuneACCESS record with in-frame sequences only. Its versions omit some clonotypes, under half of them owing to an unresolved V gene in the studies checked, with the rest unexplained. That table gives V, J and clone size, and the DNA gave D and trimming. The sample yields over 150,000 clones; about 75% were counted once. 4% to 5.5% of the sample is in the top ten clones.

This sequence originates from a male donor in good health and CMV-seronegative. The sample comprised PBMCs. The receptor chain draws on TRBV15 and TRBJ2-1; tentative D gene TRBD1, with 6 bases matching. The CDR3 loop reads CATSRDRGYEQFF. The bases read TGTGCCACCAGCAGAGATAGGGGGTATGAGCAGTTCTTC. Joined to the reference TRBV15 and TRBJ2-1 proteins, this CDR3 gives the full variable domain: DAMVIQNPRYQVTQFGKPVTLSCSQTLNHNVMYWYQQKSSQAPKLLFHYYDKDFNNEADTPDNFQSRRPNTSFCFLDIRSPGLGDTAMYLCATSRDRGYEQFFGPGTRLTVL.